This entry is about one T cell receptor beta chain. This entry belongs to a study of control samples from healthy donors and cancer patients. In germline, CDR1 is MNHEY, CDR2 SVGAGI. CDR3 length equals 14 residues. V was trimmed by 0 bases and J by 3 bases, leaving 5 bases between them. The repertoire was sequenced with immunoSEQ multiplex PCR; TCRdb's copy has only in-frame clones and lacks some. The repertoire holds around 130,000 clones, 80% to 90% seen once, with 9% to 13% in the top ten. This sequence originates from a man aged 25-45 years in good health. V and J are TRBV6-5 and TRBJ1-4; D is undetermined. Sequenced sample: blood. DNA for the CDR3: TGTGCCAGCAGTTACTCAGGGTCTAATGAAAAACTGTTTTTT. It specifies CASSYSGSNEKLFF.